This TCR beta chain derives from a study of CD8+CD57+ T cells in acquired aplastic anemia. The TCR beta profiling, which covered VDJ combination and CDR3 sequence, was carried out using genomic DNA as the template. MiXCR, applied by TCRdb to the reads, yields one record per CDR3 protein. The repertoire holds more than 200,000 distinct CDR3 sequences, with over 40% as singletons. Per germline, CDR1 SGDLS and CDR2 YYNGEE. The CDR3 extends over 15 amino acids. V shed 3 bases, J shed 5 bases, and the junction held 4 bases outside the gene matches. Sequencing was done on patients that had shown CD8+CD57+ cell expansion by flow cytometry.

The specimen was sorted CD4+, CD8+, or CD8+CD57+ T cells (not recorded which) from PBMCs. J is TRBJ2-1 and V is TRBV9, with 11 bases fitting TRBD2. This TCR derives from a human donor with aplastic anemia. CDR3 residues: CASSGLAGGDNEQFF. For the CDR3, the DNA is TGTGCCAGCAGCGGGCTAGCGGGAGGCGACAATGAGCAGTTCTTC.